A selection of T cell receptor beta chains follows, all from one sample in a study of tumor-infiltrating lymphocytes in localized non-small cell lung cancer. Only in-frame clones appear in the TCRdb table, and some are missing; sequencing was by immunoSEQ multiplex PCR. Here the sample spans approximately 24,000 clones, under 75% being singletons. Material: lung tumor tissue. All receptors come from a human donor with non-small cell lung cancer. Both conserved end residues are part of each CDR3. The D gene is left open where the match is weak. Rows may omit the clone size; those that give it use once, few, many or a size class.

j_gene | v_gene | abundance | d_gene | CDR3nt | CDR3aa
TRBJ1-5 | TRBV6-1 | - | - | TGTGCCAGCACCGGGGCCCTCAATCAGCCCCAGCATTTT | CASTGALNQPQHF
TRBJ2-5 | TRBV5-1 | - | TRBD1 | TGCGCCAGCAGCTTGACAGGGGTCCAAGAGACCCAGTACTTC | CASSLTGVQETQYF
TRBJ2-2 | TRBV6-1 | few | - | TGTGCCAGAGACGGGAGGGGGCTCGGCACCGGGGAGCTGTTTTTT | CARDGRGLGTGELFF
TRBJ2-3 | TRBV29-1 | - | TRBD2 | TGCAGCGGCGAGGGACTAGCGGACTCCACAGATACGCAGTATTTT | CSGEGLADSTDTQYF
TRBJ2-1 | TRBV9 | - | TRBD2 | TGTGCCAGCAGCGTAGGCGGGAGGGAGGCCAATGAGCAGTTCTTC | CASSVGGREANEQFF
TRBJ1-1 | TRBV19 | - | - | TGTGCCAGTAGGAGCATAGTGAACACTGAAGCTTTCTTT | CASRSIVNTEAFF
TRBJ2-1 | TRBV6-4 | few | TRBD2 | TGTGCCAGCAGCAGGGCTAGCGGGAGACACAATGAGCAGTTCTTC | CASSRASGRHNEQFF
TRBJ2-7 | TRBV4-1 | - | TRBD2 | TGCGCCAGCAGCCGTAGGACTAGCGGGAGAGCTCCCTACGAGCAGTACTTC | CASSRRTSGRAPYEQYF
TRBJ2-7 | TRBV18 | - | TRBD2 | TGTGCCAGCTCAGGAACTAGCGGTTACGAGCAGTACTTC | CASSGTSGYEQYF
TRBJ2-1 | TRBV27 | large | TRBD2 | TGTGCCAGCAGTTCCCAGGGACTAGCGGCCTACAATGAGCAGTTCTTC | CASSSQGLAAYNEQFF
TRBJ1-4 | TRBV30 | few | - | TGTGCCTGGAGCCCCCTCGGGGGAACTGGTGAAAAACTGTTTTTT | CAWSPLGGTGEKLFF
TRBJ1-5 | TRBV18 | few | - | TGTGCCAGCTCCCCCGACCTGAATCAGCCCCAGCATTTT | CASSPDLNQPQHF
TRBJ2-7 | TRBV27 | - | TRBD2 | TGTGCCAGCAGTTTACTTCCCCCTCAGGGGGATAGCGGGAGGACCTACGAGCAGTACTTC | CASSLLPPQGDSGRTYEQYF
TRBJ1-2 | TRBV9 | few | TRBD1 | TGTGCCAGCAGCGCCACCGGGACAGGATATGGCTACACCTTC | CASSATGTGYGYTF
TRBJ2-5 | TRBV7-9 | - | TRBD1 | TGTGCCAGCAGCCCCACCGGGACAGGGGAAGAGACCCAGTACTTC | CASSPTGTGEETQYF
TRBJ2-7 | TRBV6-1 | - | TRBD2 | TGTGCCAGCAGTGGACTAGCGGGAGAGCACGAGCAGTACTTC | CASSGLAGEHEQYF
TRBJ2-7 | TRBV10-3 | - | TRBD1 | TGTGCCAGCAGTGAATTGGGACAGGGGAAATACGAGCAGTACTTC | CASSELGQGKYEQYF
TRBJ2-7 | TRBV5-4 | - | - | TGTGCCAGCAGCGCCCCGGGACGTAAGCGCGACGAGCAGTACTTC | CASSAPGRKRDEQYF
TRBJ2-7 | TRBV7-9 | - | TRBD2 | TGTGCCAGCAGCCCAAGACTAGCGGGAAGGCACGAGCAGTACTTC | CASSPRLAGRHEQYF
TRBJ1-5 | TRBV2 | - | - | TGTGCCAGCCGGGACACCCAGTCCCAGCCCCAGCATTTT | CASRDTQSQPQHF
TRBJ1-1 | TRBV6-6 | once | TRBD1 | TGTGCCAGCAGCCACCAGGGGGCGGACACTGAAGCTTTCTTT | CASSHQGADTEAFF
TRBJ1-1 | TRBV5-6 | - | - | TGTGCCAGCAGCTTGGCCAGCTTCGGACGTTACACTGAAGCTTTCTTT | CASSLASFGRYTEAFF
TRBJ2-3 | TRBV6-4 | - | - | TGTGCCAGCAGTGATGGGGGCGGACCGGCAGATACGCAGTATTTT | CASSDGGGPADTQYF
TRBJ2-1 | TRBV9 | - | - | TGTGCCAGCAGCGCCGACCCACTCCCCAACAACTACAATGAGCAGTTCTTC | CASSADPLPNNYNEQFF
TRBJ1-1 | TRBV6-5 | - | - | TGTGCCAGTACTCCGGGGGGGCCCACTTTTGAAGCTTTCTTT | CASTPGGPTFEAFF
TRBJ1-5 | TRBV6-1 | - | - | TGTGCCAGCAGGTGGGGGGGTGGCAATCAGCCCCAGCATTTT | CASRWGGGNQPQHF
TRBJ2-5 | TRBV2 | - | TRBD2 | TGTGCCAGCAGTGGACTAGCGGGAGGAGAAGAGACCCAGTACTTC | CASSGLAGGEETQYF
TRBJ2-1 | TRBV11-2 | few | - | TGTGCCAGCAGCTTAGGCGCGGATGAGCAGTTCTTC | CASSLGADEQFF
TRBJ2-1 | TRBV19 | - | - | TGTGCCAGTAGTGGTTTTAGCGGCTTTTACAATGAGCAGTTCTTC | CASSGFSGFYNEQFF
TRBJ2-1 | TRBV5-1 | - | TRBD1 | TGCGCCAGCAGCTTGAGATCTATCGGGACAGGGGAAACTAATGAGCAGTTCTTC | CASSLRSIGTGETNEQFF
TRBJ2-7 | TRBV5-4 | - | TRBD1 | TGTGCCAGCAGCTTGGACAGGGGGCTCTACGAGCAGTACTTC | CASSLDRGLYEQYF